This T cell receptor beta chain was identified during a study of T-cell memory formation after mild COVID-19. This clonotype is a singleton in its sample. Its antigen is unknown. Study-level results: Shrinking CD4+ clones resided mostly in CM and EM, and CD8+ ones in EMRA.

TCRdb redid the calling of the 5' RACE reads with MiXCR, one entry per CDR3 protein. The top ten clones hold 20% to 25% of a sample with some 350,000 distinct CDR3 sequences, less than 20% of them seen once. The germline gives CDR1 SNHLY, CDR2 FYNNEI. CDR3 size: 18 residues. V lost 8 bases and J 1 base, leaving 21 bases between the germline ends. Material for sequencing was PBMCs or a T cell subset sorted from them (not recorded which). This clonotype was sampled from a young man who had mild COVID-19 (a few samples of this study predate the infection). Cell type and time point are not known. The rearrangement uses TRBV2 and TRBJ2-6; D is possibly TRBD1 or TRBD2 (6 bases each). In nucleotides, the CDR3 is TGTGCCAGCGGAGGGGGACTTTTAGGTAAATCTGGGGCCAACGTCCTGACTTTC. As protein: CASGGGLLGKSGANVLTF.